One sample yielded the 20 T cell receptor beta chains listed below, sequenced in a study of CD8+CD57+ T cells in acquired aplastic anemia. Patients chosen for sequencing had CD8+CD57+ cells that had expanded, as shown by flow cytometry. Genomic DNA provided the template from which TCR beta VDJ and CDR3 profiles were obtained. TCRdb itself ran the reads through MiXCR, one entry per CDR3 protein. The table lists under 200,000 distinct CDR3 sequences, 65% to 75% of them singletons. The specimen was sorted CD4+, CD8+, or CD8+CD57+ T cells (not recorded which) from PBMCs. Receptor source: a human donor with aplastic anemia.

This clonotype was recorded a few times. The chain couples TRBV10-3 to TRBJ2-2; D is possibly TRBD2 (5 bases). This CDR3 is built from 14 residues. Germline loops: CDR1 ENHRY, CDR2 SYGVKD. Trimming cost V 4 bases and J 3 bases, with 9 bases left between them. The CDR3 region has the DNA TGTGCCATCAGTGCAGCAGCGGACACCGGGGAGCTGTTTTTT. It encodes CAISAAADTGELFF.

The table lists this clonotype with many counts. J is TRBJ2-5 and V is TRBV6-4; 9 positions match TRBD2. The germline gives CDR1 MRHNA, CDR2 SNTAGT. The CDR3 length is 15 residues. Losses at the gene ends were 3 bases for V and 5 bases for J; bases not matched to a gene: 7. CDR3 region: CASSEEAAGGETQYF. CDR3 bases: TGTGCCAGCAGTGAGGAAGCGGCGGGAGGGGAGACCCAGTACTTC.

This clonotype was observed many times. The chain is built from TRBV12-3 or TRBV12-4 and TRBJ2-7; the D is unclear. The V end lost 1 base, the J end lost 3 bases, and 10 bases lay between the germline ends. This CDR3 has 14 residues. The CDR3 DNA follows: TGTGCCAGCAGTTTAGGAGTGTCAGGCTACGAGCAGTACTTC. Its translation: CASSLGVSGYEQYF.

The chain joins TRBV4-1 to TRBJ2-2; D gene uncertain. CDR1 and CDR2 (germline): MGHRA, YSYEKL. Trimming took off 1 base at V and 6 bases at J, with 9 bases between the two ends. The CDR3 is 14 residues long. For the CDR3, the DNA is TGCGCCAGCAGCCAAGTTGGGCCCGCCGGGGAGCTGTTTTTT. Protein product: CASSQVGPAGELFF.

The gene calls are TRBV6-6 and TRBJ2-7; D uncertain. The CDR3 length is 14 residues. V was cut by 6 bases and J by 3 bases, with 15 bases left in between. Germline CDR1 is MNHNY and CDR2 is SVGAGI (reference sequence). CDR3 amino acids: CASSPGSPSYEQYF. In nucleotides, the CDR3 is TGTGCCAGCAGCCCCGGGTCCCCTAGCTACGAGCAGTACTTC.

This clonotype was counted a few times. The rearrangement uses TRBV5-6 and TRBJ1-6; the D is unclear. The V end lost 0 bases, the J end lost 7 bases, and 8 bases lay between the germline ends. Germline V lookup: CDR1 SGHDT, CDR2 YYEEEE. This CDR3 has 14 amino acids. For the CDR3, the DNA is TGTGCCAGCAGCTTGGGGCAAGCCAATTCACCCCTCCACTTT. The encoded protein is CASSLGQANSPLHF.

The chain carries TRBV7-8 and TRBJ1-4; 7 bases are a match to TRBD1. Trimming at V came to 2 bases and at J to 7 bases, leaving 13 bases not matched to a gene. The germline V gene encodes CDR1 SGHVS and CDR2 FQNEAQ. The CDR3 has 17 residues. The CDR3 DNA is TGTGCCAGCAGCTTAACCCGACAGGGCTTGGGTCGTGAAAAACTGTTTTTT. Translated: CASSLTRQGLGREKLFF.

The CDR3 spells CASSQDGTSSNRETQYF. The CDR3 coding sequence is TGCGCCAGCAGCCAAGATGGCACTAGCAGCAATCGGGAGACCCAGTACTTC. The rearrangement uses TRBV4-1 and TRBJ2-5, with TRBD2 as a possible D gene (6 bases). The ends were cut back, 0 bases at V and 5 bases at J, with 19 bases in the middle. Germline V gene sequence: CDR1 MGHRA, CDR2 YSYEKL. CDR3 length: 17 amino acids.

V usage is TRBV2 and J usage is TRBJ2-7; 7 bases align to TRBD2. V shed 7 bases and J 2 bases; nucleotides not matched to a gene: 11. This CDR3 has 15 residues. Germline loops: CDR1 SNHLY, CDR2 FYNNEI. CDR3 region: CASKSGRDYTYEQYF. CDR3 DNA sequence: TGTGCCAGCAAGTCGGGGAGGGACTACACCTACGAGCAGTACTTC.

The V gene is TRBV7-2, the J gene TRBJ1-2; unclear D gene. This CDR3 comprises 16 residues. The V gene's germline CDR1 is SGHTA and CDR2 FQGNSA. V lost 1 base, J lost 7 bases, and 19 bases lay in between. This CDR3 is CASSLDVGKAASGYTF. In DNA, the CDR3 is TGTGCCAGCAGCTTAGATGTGGGGAAGGCAGCCTCTGGCTACACCTTC.

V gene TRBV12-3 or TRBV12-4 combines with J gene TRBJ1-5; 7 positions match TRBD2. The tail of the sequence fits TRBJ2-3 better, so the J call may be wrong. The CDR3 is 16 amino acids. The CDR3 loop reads CASSLMAGRVTDTQYF. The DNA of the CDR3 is TGTGCCAGCAGTTTAATGGCAGGGAGGGTCACAGATACGCAGTATTTT.

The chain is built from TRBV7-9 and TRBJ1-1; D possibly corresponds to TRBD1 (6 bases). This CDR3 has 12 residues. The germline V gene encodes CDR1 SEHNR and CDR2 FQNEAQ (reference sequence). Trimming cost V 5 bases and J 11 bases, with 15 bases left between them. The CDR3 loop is CASSGRTVEAFF. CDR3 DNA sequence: TGTGCCAGCAGCGGGCGGACAGTTGAGGCTTTCTTT.

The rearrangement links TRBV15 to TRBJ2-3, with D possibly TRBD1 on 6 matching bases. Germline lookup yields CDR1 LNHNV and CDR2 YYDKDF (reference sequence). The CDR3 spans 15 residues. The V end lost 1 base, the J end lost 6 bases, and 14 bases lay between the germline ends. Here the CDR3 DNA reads TGTGCCACCAGCAGAGGTGACAGGCAGGGGGATACGCAGTATTTT. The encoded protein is CATSRGDRQGDTQYF. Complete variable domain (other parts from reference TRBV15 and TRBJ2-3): DAMVIQNPRYQVTQFGKPVTLSCSQTLNHNVMYWYQQKSSQAPKLLFHYYDKDFNNEADTPDNFQSRRPNTSFCFLDIRSPGLGDTAMYLCATSRGDRQGDTQYFGPGTRLTVL.

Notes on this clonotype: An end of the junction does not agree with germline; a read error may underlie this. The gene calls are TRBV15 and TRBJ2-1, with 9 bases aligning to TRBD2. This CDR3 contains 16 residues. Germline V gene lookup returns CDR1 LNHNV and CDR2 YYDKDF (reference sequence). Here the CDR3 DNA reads TGTGCCACCAGCAGCCTCACTAGCGGGCTCTACAATGAGCAGCTCTTC. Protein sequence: CATSSLTSGLYNEQLF.

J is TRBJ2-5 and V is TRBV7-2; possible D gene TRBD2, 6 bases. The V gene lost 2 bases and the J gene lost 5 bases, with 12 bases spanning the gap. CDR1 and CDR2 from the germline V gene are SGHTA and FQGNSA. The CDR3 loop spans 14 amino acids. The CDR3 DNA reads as TGTGCCAGCAGCTTAACGGCGGGGCGGGAGACCCAGTACTTC. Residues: CASSLTAGRETQYF.

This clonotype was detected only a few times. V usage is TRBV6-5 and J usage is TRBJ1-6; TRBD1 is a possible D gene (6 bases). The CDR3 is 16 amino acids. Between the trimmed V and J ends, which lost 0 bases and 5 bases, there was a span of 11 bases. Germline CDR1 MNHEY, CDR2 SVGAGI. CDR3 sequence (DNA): TGTGCCAGCAGTTACTCGAGGAGGGGGAATAATTCACCCCTCCACTTT. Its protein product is CASSYSRRGNNSPLHF.

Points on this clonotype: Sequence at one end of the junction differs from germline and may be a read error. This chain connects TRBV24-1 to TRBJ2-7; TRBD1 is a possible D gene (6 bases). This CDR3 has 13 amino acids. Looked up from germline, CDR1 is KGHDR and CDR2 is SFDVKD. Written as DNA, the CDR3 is TGTGCCATCAGTGAGGGGACAACAGGCGAGCAGTACTTC. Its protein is CAISEGTTGEQYF.

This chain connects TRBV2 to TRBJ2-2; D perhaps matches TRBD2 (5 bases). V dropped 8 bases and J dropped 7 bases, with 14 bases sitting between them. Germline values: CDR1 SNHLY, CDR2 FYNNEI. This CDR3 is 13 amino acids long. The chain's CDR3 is CASLNLEVGELFF. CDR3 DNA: TGTGCCAGCCTAAACCTGGAGGTCGGGGAGCTGTTTTTT.

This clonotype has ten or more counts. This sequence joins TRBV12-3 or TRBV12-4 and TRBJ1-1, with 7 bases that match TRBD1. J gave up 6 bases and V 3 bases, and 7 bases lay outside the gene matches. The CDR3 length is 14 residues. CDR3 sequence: CASSFYDREPEAFF. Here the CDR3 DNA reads TGTGCCAGCAGTTTCTACGACAGGGAACCTGAAGCTTTCTTT.

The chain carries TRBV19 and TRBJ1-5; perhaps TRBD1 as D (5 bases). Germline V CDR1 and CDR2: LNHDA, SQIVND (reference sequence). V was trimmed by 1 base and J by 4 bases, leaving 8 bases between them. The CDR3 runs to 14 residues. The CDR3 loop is CASSIAGGNQPQHF. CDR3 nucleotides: TGTGCCAGTAGTATAGCCGGGGGGAATCAGCCCCAGCATTTT. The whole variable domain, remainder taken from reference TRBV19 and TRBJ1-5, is DGGITQSPKYLFRKEGQNVTLSCEQNLNHDAMYWYRQDPGQGLRLIYYSQIVNDFQKGDIAEGYSVSREKKESFPLTVTSAQKNPTAFYLCASSIAGGNQPQHFGDGTRLSIL.